A selection of T cell receptor beta chains follows, all from one sample in a study of cytomegalovirus exposure and HLA in healthy donors. Profiling relied on immunoSEQ multiplex PCR, and the TCRdb table lists in-frame clones only, not all of them. In the table there are about 140,000 clones, approximately 86% of which are singletons. Sequencing input: PBMCs. The receptors originated from a woman aged 18 to 35 in good health and CMV-seropositive. CDR3s include the opening cysteine and the closing phenylalanine or tryptophan. A D gene is named only where the DNA matches it firmly.

>TRBV9|17|TRBD2|TRBJ2-3
CASSVRNSGGPGDTQYF
>TRBV7-3|12|TRBD1|TRBJ2-7
CASSSQGDEQYF
>TRBV6-1|15|.|TRBJ1-4
CASSETHRSNEKLFF
>TRBV4-1|15|.|TRBJ2-7
CASSQEGLLSYEQYF
>TRBV7-9|12|TRBD2|TRBJ2-7
CASSSSGGEQYF
>TRBV10-2|16|.|TRBJ2-7
CASSESRGRGSYEQYF
>TRBV10-2|14|TRBD2|TRBJ2-7
CASSAGLAAYEQYF
>TRBV29-1|13|.|TRBJ1-1
CSVTTQGAPEAFF
>TRBV5-1|15|TRBD1|TRBJ2-1
CASSRDRGIYNEQFF
>TRBV11-1|18|TRBD2|TRBJ2-4
CASSSGTSGILAKNIQYF
>TRBV25-1|16|.|TRBJ1-1
CASSELGGAPNTEAFF
>TRBV28|14|TRBD1|TRBJ1-2
CASSSPGTDYGYTF
>TRBV9|14|TRBD1|TRBJ2-7
CASSVGQGAYEQYF
>TRBV7-6|15|TRBD1|TRBJ2-7
CASSYRDRGIPEQYF
>TRBV21-1|19|.|TRBJ1-2
CASSKVGAGPPLANYGYTF
>TRBV18|13|.|TRBJ1-1
CASSSTGKTEAFF
>TRBV7-7|15|TRBD1|TRBJ2-3
CASSLGTGSTDTQYF
>TRBV9|14|TRBD1|TRBJ2-7
CASSRAGGKGEQYF
>TRBV5-1|15|.|TRBJ2-5
CASSLAGGGAETQYF
>TRBV6-5|16|.|TRBJ1-6
CASSYGGGRANSPLHF
>TRBV5-1|19|.|TRBJ2-6
CASSLLPRDTFSGANVLTF
>TRBV28|13|TRBD1|TRBJ1-6
CAGRGQGDSPLHF
>TRBV10-3|15|TRBD1|TRBJ2-7
CAIGQDRGTSYEQYF
>TRBV27|15|TRBD1|TRBJ2-3
CASSRQGRPSDTQYF
>TRBV28|17|TRBD2|TRBJ2-1
CASDSNPSLAGRYEQFF
>TRBV18|16|TRBD1|TRBJ1-5
CASSPRGQGSNQPQHF
>TRBV6-6|14|.|TRBJ1-2
CASSPTAGDYGYTF
>TRBV5-1|15|TRBD2|TRBJ2-7
CASSLGAGGVYEQYF
>TRBV5-4|16|TRBD2|TRBJ2-3
CASSAQLAGGTDTQYF
>TRBV6-6|15|TRBD1|TRBJ1-5
CASSYQDRDDQPQHF
>TRBV28|18|TRBD1|TRBJ1-2
CASSYPPGQGTEGYGYTF
>TRBV7-3|13|.|TRBJ1-1
CASSKTRNTEAFF
>TRBV5-1|14|.|TRBJ1-2
CASSLLRTEYGYTF
>TRBV19|16|TRBD1|TRBJ2-7
CASSMGWTGGAYEQYF
>TRBV6-1|15|.|TRBJ2-6
CASSALHSGANVLTF
>TRBV11-3|15|TRBD1|TRBJ2-4
CASSRGQGTKNIQYF
>TRBV6-4|14|TRBD1|TRBJ1-1
CASSGQGVNTEAFF